This TCR beta chain was found in a study of cytomegalovirus exposure and HLA in healthy donors. Vbeta (60) and Jbeta (13) primers were used in the PCR. Data came from immunoSEQ multiplex PCR; TCRdb stores just in-frame clones and leaves some out. The sample yields 150,000 to 200,000 clones, roughly 80% seen once. The ends were cut back, 6 bases at V and 3 bases at J, with 3 bases in the middle. The germline V gene encodes CDR1 SGHRS and CDR2 YFSETQ. The CDR3 runs to 11 residues. The chain joins TRBV5-1 to TRBJ2-2; no definite D call. This receptor was obtained from a man aged 18 to 30 in good health and CMV-seropositive. The sequenced material came from PBMCs. CDR3 sequence (DNA): TGCGCCAGCACTTACACCGGGGAGCTGTTTTTT. This sequence encodes CASTYTGELFF.